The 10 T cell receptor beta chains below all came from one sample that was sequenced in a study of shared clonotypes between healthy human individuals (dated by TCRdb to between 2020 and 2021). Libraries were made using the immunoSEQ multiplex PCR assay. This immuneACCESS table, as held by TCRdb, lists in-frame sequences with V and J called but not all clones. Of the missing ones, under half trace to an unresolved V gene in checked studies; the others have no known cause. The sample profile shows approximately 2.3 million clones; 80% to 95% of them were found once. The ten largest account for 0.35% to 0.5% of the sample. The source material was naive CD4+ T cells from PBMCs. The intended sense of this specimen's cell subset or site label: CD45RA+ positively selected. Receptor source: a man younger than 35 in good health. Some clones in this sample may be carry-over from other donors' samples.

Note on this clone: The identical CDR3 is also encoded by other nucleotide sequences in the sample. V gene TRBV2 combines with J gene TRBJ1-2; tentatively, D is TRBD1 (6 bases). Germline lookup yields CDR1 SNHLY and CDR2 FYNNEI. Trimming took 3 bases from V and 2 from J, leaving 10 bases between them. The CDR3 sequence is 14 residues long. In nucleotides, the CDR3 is TGTGCCAGCAGTGAGGACAGAGGGAACTATGGCTACACCTTC. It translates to CASSEDRGNYGYTF.

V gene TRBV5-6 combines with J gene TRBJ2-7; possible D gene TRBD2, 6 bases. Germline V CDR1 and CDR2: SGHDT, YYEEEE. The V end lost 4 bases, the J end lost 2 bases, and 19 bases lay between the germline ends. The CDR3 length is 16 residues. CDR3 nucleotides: TGTGCCAGCAGCGCCGGGCAGGGACTTAGTCCCTACGAGCAGTACTTC. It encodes CASSAGQGLSPYEQYF.

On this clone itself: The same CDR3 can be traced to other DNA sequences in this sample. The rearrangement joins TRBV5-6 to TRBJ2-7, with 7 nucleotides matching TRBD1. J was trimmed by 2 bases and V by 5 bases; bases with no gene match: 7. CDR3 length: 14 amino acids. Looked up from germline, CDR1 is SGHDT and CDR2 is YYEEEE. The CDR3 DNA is TGTGCCAGCAGTTTTGACAGGGTGGCCTACGAGCAGTACTTC. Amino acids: CASSFDRVAYEQYF.

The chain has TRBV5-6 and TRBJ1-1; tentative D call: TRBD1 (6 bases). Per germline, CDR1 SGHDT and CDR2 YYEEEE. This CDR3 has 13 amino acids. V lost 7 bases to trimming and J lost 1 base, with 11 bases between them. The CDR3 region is CASGQGRNTEAFF. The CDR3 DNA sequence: TGTGCCAGCGGGCAGGGGCGGAACACTGAAGCTTTCTTT.

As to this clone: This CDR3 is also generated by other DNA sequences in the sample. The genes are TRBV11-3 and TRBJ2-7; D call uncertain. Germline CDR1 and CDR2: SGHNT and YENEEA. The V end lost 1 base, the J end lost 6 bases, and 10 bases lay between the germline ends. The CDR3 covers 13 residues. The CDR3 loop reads CASSLGVSGEQYF. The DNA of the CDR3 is TGTGCCAGCAGCTTAGGGGTGTCGGGCGAGCAGTACTTC.

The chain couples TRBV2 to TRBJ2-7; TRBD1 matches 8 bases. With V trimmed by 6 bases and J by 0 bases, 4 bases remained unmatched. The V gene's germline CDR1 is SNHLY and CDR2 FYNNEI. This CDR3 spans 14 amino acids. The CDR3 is CASSPTGASYEQYF. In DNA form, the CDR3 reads TGTGCCAGCAGCCCGACAGGGGCCTCCTACGAGCAGTACTTC.

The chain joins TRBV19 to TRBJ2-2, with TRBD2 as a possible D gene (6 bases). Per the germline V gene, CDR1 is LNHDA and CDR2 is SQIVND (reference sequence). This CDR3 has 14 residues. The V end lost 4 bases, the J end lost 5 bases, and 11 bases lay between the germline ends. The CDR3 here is CASSRPGLTGELFF. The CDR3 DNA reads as TGTGCCAGTAGTAGACCGGGACTTACCGGGGAGCTGTTTTTT. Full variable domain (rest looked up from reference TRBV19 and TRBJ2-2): DGGITQSPKYLFRKEGQNVTLSCEQNLNHDAMYWYRQDPGQGLRLIYYSQIVNDFQKGDIAEGYSVSREKKESFPLTVTSAQKNPTAFYLCASSRPGLTGELFFGEGSRLTVL.

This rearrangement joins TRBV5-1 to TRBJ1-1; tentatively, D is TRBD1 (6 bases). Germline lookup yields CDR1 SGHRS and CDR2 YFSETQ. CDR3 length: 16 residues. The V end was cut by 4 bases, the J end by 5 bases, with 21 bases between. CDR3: CASSPRGLNRVTEAFF. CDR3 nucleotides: TGCGCCAGCAGCCCAAGGGGGTTGAACAGGGTAACTGAAGCTTTCTTT.

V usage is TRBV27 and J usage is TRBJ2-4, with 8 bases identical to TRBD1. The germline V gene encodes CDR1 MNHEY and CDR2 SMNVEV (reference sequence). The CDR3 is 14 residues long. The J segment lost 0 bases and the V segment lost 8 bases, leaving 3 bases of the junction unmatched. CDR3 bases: TGTGCCAGCGGGGACAGGCGAGCCAAAAACATTCAGTACTTC. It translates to CASGDRRAKNIQYF.

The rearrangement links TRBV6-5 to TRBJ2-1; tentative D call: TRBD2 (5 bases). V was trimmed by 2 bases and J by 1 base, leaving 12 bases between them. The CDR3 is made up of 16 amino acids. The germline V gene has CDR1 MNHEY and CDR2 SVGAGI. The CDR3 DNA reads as TGTGCCAGCAGTTACGCGGGTGCTAATTCCTACAATGAGCAGTTCTTC. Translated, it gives CASSYAGANSYNEQFF.